This T cell receptor beta chain was captured in a study of blood T cell repertoires in COVID-19. About the study: Specimens from acute and convalescent COVID-19 originated in the United States, Italy and Spain. Sample material is recorded as cDNA or gDNA derived from T cells, B-cell-depleted T cells, or PBMCs.

How the authors handled the data: For nucleated cells, counts were estimated from reference gene primer amplification. Using immunoSEQ multiplex PCR, the repertoire was profiled, and TCRdb retains in-frame clones only, with some absent. The DNA gave D and trimming, while V, J and clone size come from that table. The sample lists 170,000 or so clones, around 87% occurring once. The CDR3 length is 13 residues. The ends were cut back, 6 bases at V and 5 bases at J, with 13 bases in the middle. This chain uses TRBV12-3 or TRBV12-4 with TRBJ2-5; D gene uncertain. Source material: peripheral blood. The receptor was isolated from a man in his forties with active or convalescent COVID-19. The CDR3 protein is CASSLLRWETQYF. The CDR3 DNA reads as TGTGCCAGCAGCCTGTTGAGGTGGGAGACCCAGTACTTC.